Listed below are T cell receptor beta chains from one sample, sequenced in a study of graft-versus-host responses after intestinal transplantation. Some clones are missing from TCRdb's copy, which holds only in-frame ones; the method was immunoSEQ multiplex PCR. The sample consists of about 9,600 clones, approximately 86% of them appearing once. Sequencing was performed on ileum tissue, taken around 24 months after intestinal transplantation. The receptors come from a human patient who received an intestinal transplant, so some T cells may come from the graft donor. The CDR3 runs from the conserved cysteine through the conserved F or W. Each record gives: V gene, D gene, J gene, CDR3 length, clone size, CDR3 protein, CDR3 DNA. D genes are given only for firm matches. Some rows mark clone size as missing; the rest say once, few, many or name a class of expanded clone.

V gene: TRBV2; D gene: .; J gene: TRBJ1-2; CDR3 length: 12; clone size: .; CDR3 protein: CASSQGRDGYTF; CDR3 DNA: TGTGCCAGCAGTCAGGGCCGTGATGGCTACACCTTC
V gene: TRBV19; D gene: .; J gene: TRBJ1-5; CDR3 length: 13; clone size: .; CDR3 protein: CASSLGKNQPQHF; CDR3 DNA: TGTGCCAGTAGCCTGGGGAAGAATCAGCCCCAGCATTTT
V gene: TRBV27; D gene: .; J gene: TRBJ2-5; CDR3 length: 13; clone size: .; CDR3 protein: CASSELYQETQYF; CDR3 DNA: TGTGCCAGCAGTGAATTATACCAAGAGACCCAGTACTTC
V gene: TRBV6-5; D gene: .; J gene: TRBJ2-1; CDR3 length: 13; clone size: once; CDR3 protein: CASQESNYNEQFF; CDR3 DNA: TGTGCCAGCCAGGAATCGAATTACAATGAGCAGTTCTTC
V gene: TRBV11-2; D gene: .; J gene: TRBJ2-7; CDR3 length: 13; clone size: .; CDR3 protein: CASSRGVATEQYF; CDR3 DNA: TGTGCCAGCAGCCGTGGGGTGGCGACCGAGCAGTACTTC
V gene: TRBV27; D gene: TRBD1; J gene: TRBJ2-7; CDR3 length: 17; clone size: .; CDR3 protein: CASSLSGRQGAFYEQYF; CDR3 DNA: TGTGCCAGCAGTTTATCTGGGAGGCAGGGGGCGTTCTACGAGCAGTACTTC
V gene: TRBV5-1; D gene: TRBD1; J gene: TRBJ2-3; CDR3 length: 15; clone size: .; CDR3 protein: CASSLGGQHTDTQYF; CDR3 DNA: TGCGCCAGCAGCTTGGGGGGACAGCACACAGATACGCAGTATTTT
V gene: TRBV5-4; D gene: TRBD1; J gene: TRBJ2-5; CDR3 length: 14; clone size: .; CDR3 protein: CASSLSGGKETQYF; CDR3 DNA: TGTGCCAGCAGCTTGTCAGGGGGCAAAGAGACCCAGTACTTC
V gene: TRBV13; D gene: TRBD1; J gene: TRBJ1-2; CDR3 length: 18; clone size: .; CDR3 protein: CASSQTGGGDRGRLGYTF; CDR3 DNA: TGTGCCAGCAGCCAAACAGGGGGTGGGGACAGGGGGCGCCTAGGCTACACCTTC
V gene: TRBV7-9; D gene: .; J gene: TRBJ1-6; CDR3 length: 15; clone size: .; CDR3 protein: CASSLGGGGNSPLHF; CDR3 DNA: TGTGCCAGCAGCTTAGGCGGAGGGGGTAATTCACCCCTCCACTTT
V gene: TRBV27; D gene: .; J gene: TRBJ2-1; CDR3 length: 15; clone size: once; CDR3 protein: CASSLYPMTLNEQFF; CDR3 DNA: TGTGCCAGCAGTTTATACCCGATGACACTGAATGAGCAGTTCTTC
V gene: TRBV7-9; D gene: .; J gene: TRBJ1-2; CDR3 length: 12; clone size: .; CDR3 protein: CASSRLGQGYTF; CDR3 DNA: TGTGCCAGCAGCCGCCTCGGACAGGGCTACACCTTC
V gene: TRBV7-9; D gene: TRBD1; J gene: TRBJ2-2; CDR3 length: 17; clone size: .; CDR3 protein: CASSPMTGTGVTGELFF; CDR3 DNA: TGTGCCAGCAGCCCAATGACCGGGACAGGGGTCACCGGGGAGCTGTTTTTT
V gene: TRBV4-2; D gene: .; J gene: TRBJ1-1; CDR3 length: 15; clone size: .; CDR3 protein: CASSSSGQEGTEAFF; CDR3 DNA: TGTGCCAGCAGCTCATCGGGGCAAGAAGGGACTGAAGCTTTCTTT
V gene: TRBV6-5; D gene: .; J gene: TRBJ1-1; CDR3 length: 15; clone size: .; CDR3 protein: CASSREGGRSTEAFF; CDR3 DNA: TGTGCCAGCAGCCGCGAGGGGGGGAGAAGCACTGAAGCTTTCTTT
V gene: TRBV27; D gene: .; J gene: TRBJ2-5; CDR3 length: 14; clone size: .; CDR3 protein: CAGSLSGPKETQYF; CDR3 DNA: TGTGCCGGCAGTTTATCGGGTCCGAAAGAGACCCAGTACTTC
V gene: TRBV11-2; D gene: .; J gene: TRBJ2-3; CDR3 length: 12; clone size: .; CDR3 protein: CASSLNPDTQYF; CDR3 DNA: TGTGCCAGCAGCTTAAATCCAGATACGCAGTATTTT
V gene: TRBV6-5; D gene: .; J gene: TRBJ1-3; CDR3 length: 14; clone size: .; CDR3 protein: CASSFRAGGNTIYF; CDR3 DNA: TGTGCCAGCAGTTTCAGGGCGGGTGGAAACACCATATATTTT
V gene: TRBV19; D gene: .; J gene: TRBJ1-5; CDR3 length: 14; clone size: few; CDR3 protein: CASSMRTGNQPQHF; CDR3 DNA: TGTGCCAGTAGTATGAGGACAGGCAATCAGCCCCAGCATTTT
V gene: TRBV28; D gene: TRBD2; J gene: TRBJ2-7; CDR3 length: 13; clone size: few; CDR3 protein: CASRLAGPYEQYF; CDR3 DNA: TGTGCCAGCAGACTAGCGGGTCCCTACGAGCAGTACTTC
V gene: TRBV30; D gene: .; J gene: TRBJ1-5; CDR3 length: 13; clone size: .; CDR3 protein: CAWSRQAGQPQHF; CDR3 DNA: TGTGCCTGGAGTAGGCAGGCCGGGCAGCCCCAGCATTTT
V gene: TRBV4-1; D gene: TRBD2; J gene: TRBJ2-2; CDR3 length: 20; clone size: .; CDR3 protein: CASSQVILAGGIANTGELFF; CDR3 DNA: TGCGCCAGCAGCCAAGTTATACTAGCGGGAGGGATCGCGAACACCGGGGAGCTGTTTTTT
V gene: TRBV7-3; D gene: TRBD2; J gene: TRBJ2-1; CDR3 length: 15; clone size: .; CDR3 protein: CASSLNSGGRVEQFF; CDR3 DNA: TGTGCCAGCAGCTTAAATAGCGGGGGGCGCGTGGAGCAGTTCTTC
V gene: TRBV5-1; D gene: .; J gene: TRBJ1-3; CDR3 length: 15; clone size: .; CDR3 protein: CASSLTGTSGNTIYF; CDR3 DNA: TGCGCCAGCAGCTTGACAGGGACCTCTGGAAACACCATATATTTT
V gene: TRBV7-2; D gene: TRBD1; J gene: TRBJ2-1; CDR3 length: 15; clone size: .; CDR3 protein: CASSPGTALYNEQFF; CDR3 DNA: TGTGCCAGCAGCCCAGGGACAGCGCTTTACAATGAGCAGTTCTTC
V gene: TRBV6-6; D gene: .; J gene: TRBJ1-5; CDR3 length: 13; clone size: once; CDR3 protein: CASGVRGYQPQHF; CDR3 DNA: TGTGCCAGCGGTGTCAGGGGCTATCAGCCCCAGCATTTT
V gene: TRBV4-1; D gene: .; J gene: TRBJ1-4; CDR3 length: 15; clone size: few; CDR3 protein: CASSQQGSAREKLFF; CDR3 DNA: TGCGCCAGCAGCCAACAAGGCAGCGCGCGAGAAAAACTGTTTTTT
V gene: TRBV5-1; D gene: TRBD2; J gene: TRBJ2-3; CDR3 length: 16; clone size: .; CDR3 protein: CASSSRVAGVADTQYF; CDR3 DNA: TGCGCCAGCAGTTCCCGGGTAGCGGGGGTAGCTGATACGCAGTATTTT
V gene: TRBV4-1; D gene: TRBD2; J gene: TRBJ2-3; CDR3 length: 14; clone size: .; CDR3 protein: CASSQASGADTQYF; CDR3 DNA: TGCGCCAGCAGCCAAGCTAGCGGGGCAGATACGCAGTATTTT
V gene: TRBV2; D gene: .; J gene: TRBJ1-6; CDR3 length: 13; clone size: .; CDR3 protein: CASKSDLGSPLHF; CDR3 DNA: TGTGCCAGCAAGAGCGACTTAGGTTCACCCCTCCACTTT
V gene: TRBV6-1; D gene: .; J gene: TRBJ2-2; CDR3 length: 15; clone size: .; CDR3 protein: CAGHQASSGTGELFF; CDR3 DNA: TGTGCCGGACACCAGGCCTCAAGCGGCACCGGGGAGCTGTTTTTT
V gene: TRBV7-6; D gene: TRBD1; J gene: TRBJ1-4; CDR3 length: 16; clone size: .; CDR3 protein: CASSSIPGQGREKLFF; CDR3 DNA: TGTGCCAGCAGCTCTATACCGGGACAGGGGCGCGAAAAACTGTTTTTT
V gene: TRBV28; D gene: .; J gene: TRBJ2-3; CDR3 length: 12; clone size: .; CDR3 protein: CASPRGPDTQYF; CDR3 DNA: TGTGCCAGCCCGCGGGGACCCGATACGCAGTATTTT
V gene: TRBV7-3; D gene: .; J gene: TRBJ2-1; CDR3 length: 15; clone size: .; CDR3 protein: CASSLNERYYNEQFF; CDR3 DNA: TGTGCCAGCAGCTTAAATGAACGCTACTACAATGAGCAGTTCTTC
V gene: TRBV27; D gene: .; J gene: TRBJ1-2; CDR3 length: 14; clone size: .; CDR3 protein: CASRLDKEDYGYTF; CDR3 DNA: TGTGCCAGCAGGCTAGACAAAGAGGACTATGGCTACACCTTC
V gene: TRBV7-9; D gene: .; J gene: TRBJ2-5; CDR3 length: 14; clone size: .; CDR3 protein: CASSAQGPGETQYF; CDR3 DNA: TGTGCCAGCAGCGCACAGGGCCCAGGGGAGACCCAGTACTTC
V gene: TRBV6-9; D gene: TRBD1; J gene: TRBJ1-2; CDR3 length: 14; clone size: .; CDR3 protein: CASSYRTGLYGYTF; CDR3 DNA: TGTGCCAGCAGTTACCGGACAGGCCTCTATGGCTACACCTTC
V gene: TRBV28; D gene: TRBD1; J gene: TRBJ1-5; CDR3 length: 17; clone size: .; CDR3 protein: CASSLVGTGVRNQPQHF; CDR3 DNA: TGTGCCAGCAGTTTAGTCGGTACAGGGGTAAGGAATCAGCCCCAGCATTTT
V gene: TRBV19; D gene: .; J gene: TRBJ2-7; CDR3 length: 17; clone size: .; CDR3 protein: CASSMRIATERAYEQYF; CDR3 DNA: TGTGCCAGTAGTATGCGAATAGCGACGGAGCGAGCTTACGAGCAGTACTTC
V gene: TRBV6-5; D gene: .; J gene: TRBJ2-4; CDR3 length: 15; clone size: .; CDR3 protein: CASSSTVVAKNIQYF; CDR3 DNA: TGTGCCAGCAGTTCGACAGTCGTAGCCAAAAACATTCAGTACTTC
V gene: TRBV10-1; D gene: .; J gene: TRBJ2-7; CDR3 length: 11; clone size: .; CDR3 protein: CASSGGYEQYF; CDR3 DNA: TGCGCCAGCAGCGGGGGATACGAGCAGTACTTC
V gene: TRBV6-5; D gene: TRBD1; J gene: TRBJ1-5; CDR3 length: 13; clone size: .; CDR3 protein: CATRTGVYQPQHF; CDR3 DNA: TGTGCCACAAGGACAGGGGTGTATCAGCCCCAGCATTTT
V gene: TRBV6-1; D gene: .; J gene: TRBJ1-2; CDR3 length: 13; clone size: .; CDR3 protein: CASSPQGDRGYTF; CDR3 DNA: TGTGCCAGCTCCCCTCAGGGAGATCGGGGCTACACCTTC
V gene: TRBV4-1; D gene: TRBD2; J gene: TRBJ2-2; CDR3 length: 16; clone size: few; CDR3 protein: CASSLQLAGGNGELFF; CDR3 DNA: TGCGCCAGCAGCCTCCAGCTAGCGGGAGGAAACGGGGAGCTGTTTTTT
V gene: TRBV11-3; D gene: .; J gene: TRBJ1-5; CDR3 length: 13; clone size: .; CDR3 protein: CASSLEPGQPQHF; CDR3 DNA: TGTGCCAGCAGCTTAGAACCAGGTCAGCCCCAGCATTTT
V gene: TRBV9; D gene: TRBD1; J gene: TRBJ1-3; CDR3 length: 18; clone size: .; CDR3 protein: CASSVAGQAGYLGNTIYF; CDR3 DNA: TGTGCCAGCAGCGTAGCTGGACAGGCGGGATATCTTGGAAACACCATATATTTT
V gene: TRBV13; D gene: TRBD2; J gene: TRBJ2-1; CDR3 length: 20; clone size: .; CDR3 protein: CASTGLGLAGGVGSYNEQFF; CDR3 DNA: TGTGCCAGCACGGGGCTTGGACTAGCGGGAGGGGTTGGTTCCTACAATGAGCAGTTCTTC
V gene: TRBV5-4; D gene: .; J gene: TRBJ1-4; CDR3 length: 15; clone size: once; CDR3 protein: CASSLGLEVNEKLFF; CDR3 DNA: TGTGCCAGCAGCTTGGGCCTCGAGGTTAATGAAAAACTGTTTTTT
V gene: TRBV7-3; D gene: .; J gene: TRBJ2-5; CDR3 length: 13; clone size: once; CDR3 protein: CASSRVPRDDQYF; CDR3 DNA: TGTGCCAGCAGCCGCGTCCCCAGAGACGACCAGTACTTC
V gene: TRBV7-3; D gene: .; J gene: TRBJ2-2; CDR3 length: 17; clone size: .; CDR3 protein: CASSLGMDSDNTGELFF; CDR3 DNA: TGTGCCAGCAGCTTAGGGATGGATAGCGACAACACCGGGGAGCTGTTTTTT
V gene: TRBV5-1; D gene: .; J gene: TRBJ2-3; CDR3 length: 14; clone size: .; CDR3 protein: CASSPGLYTDTQYF; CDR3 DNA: TGCGCCAGCAGCCCTGGACTCTACACAGATACGCAGTATTTT
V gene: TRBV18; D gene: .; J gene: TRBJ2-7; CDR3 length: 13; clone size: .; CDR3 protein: CASWDEGSYEQYF; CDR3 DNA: TGTGCCAGCTGGGACGAGGGTTCCTACGAGCAGTACTTC
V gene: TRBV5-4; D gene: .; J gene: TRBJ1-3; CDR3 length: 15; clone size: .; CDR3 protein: CASSFGLSSGNTIYF; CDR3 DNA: TGTGCCAGCAGCTTCGGCTTAAGCTCTGGAAACACCATATATTTT
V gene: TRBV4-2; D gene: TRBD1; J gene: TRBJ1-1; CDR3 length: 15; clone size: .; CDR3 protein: CASRHGTVQETEAFF; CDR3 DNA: TGTGCCAGCAGGCACGGGACAGTCCAAGAGACTGAAGCTTTCTTT
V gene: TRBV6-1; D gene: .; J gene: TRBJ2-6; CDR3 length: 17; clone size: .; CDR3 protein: CASSGRGTSSGANVLTF; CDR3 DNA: TGTGCCAGCAGTGGCCGGGGGACCAGCTCTGGGGCCAACGTCCTGACTTTC